This T cell receptor (beta chain) emerged from a study of siplizumab effects on memory and regulatory T cells. Overall study findings and caveats: A minor fraction of alloreactive clones, and no more, mapped to unstimulated subsets.

The repertoire was sequenced with immunoSEQ multiplex PCR; TCRdb's copy has only in-frame clones and lacks some. The sample records fewer than 65,000 clones, 93% being singletons. Remarks on this clone: Its antigen is as yet unknown.

With 5 bases removed from V and 2 bases from J, the gap between germline ends came to 6 bases. CDR1 is MNHNS, CDR2 SASEGT, per germline. The CDR3 spans 12 residues. The chain employs TRBV6-1 and TRBJ2-5; D is unclear. The source of this sequence is a human donor in good health. What was sequenced was CD8+ T cells sorted from blood. In DNA, the CDR3 is TGTGCCAGCAGTTCCACTCAAGAGACCCAGTACTTC. It translates to CASSSTQETQYF.